This T cell receptor (beta chain) was observed in a study of T cell responses to AZD1222 COVID-19 vaccine. A word on this clone: The antigen is not known.

Study-wide points: Donors were largely white British and mainly female; clonal diversity was possibly underestimated. Spike was spanned by vaccine-associated CD4 TCRs, which were dominant at 160-218 and 743-854. Spike-specific TCR breadth and depth were elevated following two AZD1222 doses.

Here immunoSEQ multiplex PCR was the method, and the copy in TCRdb shows in-frame clones only, minus some. The data contain over 130,000 clones, about 89% of them singletons. Trimming removed 6 bases at V and 8 bases at J, with 13 bases between. The CDR3 covers 13 residues. The clonotype originates from an adult who received the MenACWY meningococcal vaccine as a control. This sequence joins TRBV12-3 or TRBV12-4 and TRBJ1-4; D perhaps matches TRBD1 (6 bases). This specimen was peripheral blood, taken 28 days after the second dose of the MenACWY control vaccine. The CDR3: CASSPQGREKLFF. The CDR3 region has the DNA TGTGCCAGCAGCCCCCAGGGGAGAGAAAAACTGTTTTTT.